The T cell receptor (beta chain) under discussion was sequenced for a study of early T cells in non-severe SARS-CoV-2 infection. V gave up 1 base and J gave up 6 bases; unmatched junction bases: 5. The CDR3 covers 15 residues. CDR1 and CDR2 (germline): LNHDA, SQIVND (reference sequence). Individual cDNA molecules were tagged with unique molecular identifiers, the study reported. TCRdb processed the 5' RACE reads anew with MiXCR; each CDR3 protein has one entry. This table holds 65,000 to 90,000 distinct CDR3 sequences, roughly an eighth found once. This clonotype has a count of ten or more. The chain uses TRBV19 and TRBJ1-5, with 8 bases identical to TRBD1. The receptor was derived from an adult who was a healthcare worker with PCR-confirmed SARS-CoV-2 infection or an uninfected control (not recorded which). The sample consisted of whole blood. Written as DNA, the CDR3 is TGTGCCAGTAGTATAGCCGAACAGGGGGGTCAGCCCCAGCATTTT. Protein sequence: CASSIAEQGGQPQHF.